Presented here are 10 T cell receptor beta chains from one specimen sequenced in a study of T cells in women clearing cervical HPV infection. Clones were read by immunoSEQ multiplex PCR, and TCRdb kept only the in-frame ones, dropping some. Its table lists 36,000 or so clones. Sequencing was performed on blood buffy coat. The source is a woman between 18 and 69 years old with a cervical HPV16 infection that either progressed to CIN3+ or cleared (not recorded which).

On this clone: The missing CDR3 end, 3 residues past where the read stops, is filled in from the germline J gene. This sequence joins TRBV30 and TRBJ2-2, with 7 bases matching TRBD1. The CDR3 covers 15 residues. Germline CDR1 reads GTSNPN; CDR2 reads SVGIG (reference sequence). CDR3 sequence: CAWTPLTGFASPLFF. The DNA read from the CDR3 is TGTGCCTGGACCCCCCTGACAGGGTTTGCTTCACCG. Drawing the rest from reference TRBV30 and TRBJ2-2, the complete variable domain is SQTIHQWPATLVQPVGSPLSLECTVEGTSNPNLYWYRQAAGRGLQLLFYSVGIGQISSEVPQNLSASRPQDRQFILSSKKLLLSDSGFYLCAWTPLTGFASPLFFGEGSRLTVL.

With regard to this clone: From the germline J gene comes the end of the CDR3, since the read stops 3 residues before it. The chain couples TRBV7-3 to TRBJ1-2, with 9 bases identical to TRBD1. This CDR3 region has 15 residues. Germline V lookup: CDR1 SGHTA, CDR2 FQGTGA. The covered CDR3 bases are TGTGCCAGCAGCTTACTCGGGACAGGGAAGGGTGAC. Protein sequence: CASSLLGTGKGD. In full, the CDR3 is CASSLLGTGKGDYTF.

The CDR3 sequence is CASSKEEGADQPQHF. The CDR3 bases that were read are TGTGCCAGCAGCAAAGAAGAGGGGGCCGATCAGCCC. The rearrangement uses TRBV7-4 and TRBJ1-5, with 7 bases aligning to TRBD1. Sequencing ends 3 residues short of the CDR3 end; the germline J gene provides the rest. V lost 5 bases and J lost 5; bases outside the gene matches: 9. The CDR3 length is 15 residues. Looked up from germline, CDR1 is SGHVT and CDR2 is SQSDAQ.

Notes on this clone: The CDR3 end falls 3 residues outside the read, so it is completed with the germline J gene. The gene calls are TRBV27 and TRBJ2-7; a weak D match, TRBD2 (5 bases). Trimming stripped 0 bases from V and 3 bases from J, with 9 bases between. The V gene's germline CDR1 is MNHEY and CDR2 SMNVEV (reference sequence). CDR3 length: 14 amino acids. CDR3 sequence reads: CASSLSSAGYEQYF. The DNA read from the CDR3 is TGTGCCAGCAGTTTATCTTCCGCGGGCTACGAG.

To note about this clone: The observed sequence ends 3 residues before the CDR3 terminus, with the missing tail filled in from the germline J gene. The chain recombines TRBV12-3 or TRBV12-4 with TRBJ1-4, with D hard to call. V lost 5 bases, J lost 8 bases, and 18 bases lay in between. This CDR3 is 15 amino acids long. The chain's CDR3 is CASSPRANPKEKLFF. The CDR3 bases that were read are TGTGCCAGCAGTCCTCGAGCAAATCCCAAGGAAAAA.

On this clone itself: The junction differs from germline at one of its ends, possibly a read error. The sequence runs out 3 residues before the end of the CDR3; the remainder is reconstructed from the germline J gene. The gene calls are TRBV7-2 and TRBJ1-3; D uncertain. Germline CDR1 and CDR2: SGHTA and FQGNSA. The CDR3 totals 12 residues. Partial CDR3 DNA: TGTGCCAGCAGCTTAGGCGGAAACACG. Protein sequence: CASSLGGNT. The CDR3 reads in full as CASSLGGNTIYF.

Remarks on this clone: From the germline J gene comes the end of the CDR3, since the read stops 3 residues before it. This chain connects TRBV10-3 to TRBJ2-3, with D perhaps TRBD1 (6 bases). Germline V lookup: CDR1 ENHRY, CDR2 SYGVKD. The CDR3 runs 16 residues. The germline V and J ends were trimmed by 6 bases and 2 bases, with 18 bases remaining between them. The CDR3 is CAISARAGQPTDTQYF. The DNA read from the CDR3 is TGTGCCATCAGCGCCCGAGCCGGACAGCCCACAGATACG.

Notes on this clone: The CDR3 end falls 3 residues outside the read, so it is completed with the germline J gene. This chain links TRBV20-1 with TRBJ2-3; TRBD2 matches at 10 bases. The CDR3 sequence is 15 residues long. V gave up 0 bases and J gave up 6 bases; unmatched junction bases: 6. The germline V gene encodes CDR1 DFQATT and CDR2 SNEGSKA (reference sequence). The covered CDR3 bases are TGCAGTGCTAGAGATTTAGCGGGGGGCTTGGATACG. Translation: CSARDLAGGLDT. The full CDR3 reads CSARDLAGGLDTQYF.

Concerning this clone: The read ends 3 residues shy of where the CDR3 ends; the end is completed using the germline J gene. The chain is built from TRBV11-2 and TRBJ2-6; maybe TRBD2 (5 bases). Trimming left V 2 bases short and J 2 bases short, with 7 bases between. Germline assignment: CDR1 SGHAT and CDR2 FQNNGV. The CDR3 covers 15 residues. The CDR3 loop reads CASSLRGAGANVLTF. The covered CDR3 bases are TGTGCCAGCAGCTTACGGGGAGCTGGGGCCAACGTC.

Notes on this clone: Read data end 3 residues before the CDR3 end; the end is taken from the germline J gene. The sample carries other DNA sequences with the same CDR3. The chain recombines TRBV19 with TRBJ2-2; TRBD1 aligns across 8 bases. Losses at the gene ends were 4 bases for V and 0 bases for J; bases not matched to a gene: 4. CDR1 LNHDA and CDR2 SQIVND come from the germline V gene (reference sequence). The CDR3 contains 16 residues. The CDR3 loop is CASSTRGLPNTGELFF. The part of the CDR3 DNA that was read is TGTGCCAGTAGTACCAGGGGGCTCCCGAACACCGGGGAG.